This T cell receptor beta chain originates from a study of technical replicates of blood from several donors. This CDR3 contains 18 residues. CDR1 and CDR2 (germline): SGHTS, YDEGEE. The trim removed 5 bases at V and 2 bases at J, leaving 14 bases unmatched. Libraries were prepared by immunoSEQ multiplex PCR; TCRdb keeps only in-frame clonotypes and omits some of them. Counted here are 59,000 or so clones, 93% occurring once; the ten biggest clones make up about 4.4%. V gene TRBV5-8 combines with J gene TRBJ2-5; the match to TRBD2 covers 11 bases. Source material: PBMCs. This clonotype was sampled from a human donor in good health. Some clones in this sample may be carry-over from other donors' samples. The CDR3 coding sequence is TGTGCCAGCAGTCGGGGACTAGCGGATTTGGAGAGGCAAGAGACCCAGTACTTC. It translates to CASSRGLADLERQETQYF.